One and the same sample provided the 17 T cell receptor beta chains below, sequenced in a study of low-dose radiotherapy and immunotherapy resistance in tumors. TRAV and TRBV primers primed cDNA for both TCRalpha and TCRbeta. Using a constant-region primer together with a V-primer adapter, TCRs were subjected to 20 to 25 PCR cycles of amplification. Each CDR3 protein is one row after TCRdb ran MiXCR on the reads. The repertoire has tens of thousands of distinct CDR3 sequences, 20% to 25% of them found once; the top ten carry more than 10%. Stated time point: after trial treatment. Treatment noted: LDRT plus nivolumab, ipilimumab, low-dose cyclophosphamide and aspirin (RACIN trial). The sample in question was PBMCs, obtained after low-dose radiotherapy plus immunotherapy. The receptors were gathered from a female donor with ovarian cancer.

This clonotype appeared many times. The chain carries TRBV5-6 and TRBJ1-5; tentative D call: TRBD1 (5 bases). V dropped 1 base and J dropped 5 bases, with 16 bases sitting between them. The germline V gene has CDR1 SGHDT and CDR2 YYEEEE. This CDR3 region has 16 residues. CDR3 region: CASSLYDSRADQPQHF. In DNA form, the CDR3 reads TGTGCCAGCAGCTTGTACGACAGTAGAGCTGATCAGCCCCAGCATTTT.

Turning to this clonotype: A read error is the likely source, as a far larger clone sits one nucleotide away. The gene calls are TRBV14 and TRBJ2-7; TRBD2 aligns across 8 bases. Germline CDR1 and CDR2: SGHDN and FVKESK. V trimming: 1 base; J trimming: 7 bases; junction bases outside the gene matches: 24. The CDR3 runs 20 residues. The CDR3 region is CASSQGYGRASLLSYNEQYF. The CDR3 DNA reads as TGTGCCAGCAGCCAAGGGTACGGGAGGGCCTCCCTCCTCTCCTACAATGAGCAGTACTTC.

The CDR3 reads CASGRTGGPYEQYF. CDR3 DNA sequence: TGTGCCAGCGGACGGACAGGGGGCCCGTACGAGCAGTACTTC. The genes are TRBV2 and TRBJ2-7; 11 bases agree with TRBD1. CDR1 is SNHLY, CDR2 FYNNEI, per germline. The V and J ends lost 8 bases and 4 bases, in that order; junction bases with no gene match: 7. The CDR3 consists of 14 residues.

Ten or more counts support this clonotype. The chain carries TRBV7-9 and TRBJ1-2; tentatively, D is TRBD1 (6 bases). The CDR3 is 15 residues long. The V and J ends lost 1 base and 8 bases respectively, with 17 bases between them. Germline assignment: CDR1 SEHNR and CDR2 FQNEAQ (reference sequence). CDR3 sequence: CASSLVAGAGEGYTF. In DNA form, the CDR3 reads TGTGCCAGCAGCTTAGTGGCAGGGGCAGGGGAAGGCTACACCTTC.

This clonotype occurred many times. Compared with germline, one end of the junction differs, possibly owing to a read error. The chain has TRBV4-1 and TRBJ2-2; TRBD2 matches 14 bases. CDR1 MGHRA and CDR2 YSYEKL come from the germline V gene. CDR3 length: 18 amino acids. The CDR3 nucleotides read TGTGCCAGCAGCCAAGATGGGGGGACTAGCGGGAGTGCCGGGGAGCTGTTTTTT. Its protein is CASSQDGGTSGSAGELFF.

This clonotype was detected many times. The chain couples TRBV6-1 to TRBJ2-1; 7 bases fit TRBD2. This CDR3 has 17 residues. The ends lost 4 bases at V and 5 bases at J; junction bases unmatched: 14. Germline lookup yields CDR1 MNHNS and CDR2 SASEGT. The CDR3 DNA is TGTGCCAGCAGTGCGCCCCCGGCTAGCGGTATGGACAATGAGCAGTTCTTC. Translating it yields CASSAPPASGMDNEQFF.

The sample holds many counts of this clonotype. The rearrangement joins TRBV6-2 or TRBV6-3 to TRBJ1-1; D is uncertain. Per germline, CDR1 MNHEY and CDR2 SVGEGT. V lost 2 bases to trimming and J lost 1 base, with 11 bases between them. The CDR3 consists of 15 residues. CDR3 nucleotides: TGTGCCAGCAGTTACCAGACCCTCGGGAACACTGAAGCTTTCTTT. Residues: CASSYQTLGNTEAFF.

Many counts were recorded for this clonotype. J is TRBJ2-3 and V is TRBV5-6; D perhaps matches TRBD2 (6 bases). The ends were cut back, 1 base at V and 6 bases at J, with 12 bases in the middle. The CDR3 runs to 14 residues. Germline CDR1 and CDR2: SGHDT and YYEEEE. The CDR3 bases are TGTGCCAGCAGCTTGCGGGAGCCGGGGGATACGCAGTATTTT. Residues: CASSLREPGDTQYF. Full variable domain (remainder filled in from reference TRBV5-6 and TRBJ2-3): DAGVTQSPTHLIKTRGQQVTLRCSPKSGHDTVSWYQQALGQGPQFIFQYYEEEERQRGNFPDRFSGHQFPNYSSELNVNALLLGDSALYLCASSLREPGDTQYFGPGTRLTVL.

V is TRBV2 and J is TRBJ2-3, with a weak D call TRBD2 (5 bases). Trimming took off 8 bases at V and 7 bases at J, with 13 bases between the two ends. Germline V gives CDR1 SNHLY, CDR2 FYNNEI. The CDR3 loop spans 12 amino acids. CDR3 sequence: CASELWRNTQYF. CDR3 nucleotide sequence: TGTGCCAGCGAGCTGTGGAGGAATACGCAGTATTTT.

The chain uses TRBV19 and TRBJ2-3; D uncertain. Germline CDR1 and CDR2: LNHDA and SQIVND (reference sequence). CDR3 length equals 17 residues. V lost 8 bases to trimming and J lost 0 bases, with 21 bases between them. The CDR3: CASCLDTGYSSTDTQYF. The CDR3 DNA follows: TGTGCCAGTTGTTTAGATACCGGCTACTCTAGCACAGATACGCAGTATTTT.

The count of this clonotype is one. The chain is built from TRBV7-2 and TRBJ2-7, with TRBD2 as a possible D gene (5 bases). The V gene's germline CDR1 is SGHTA and CDR2 FQGNSA. CDR3 size: 14 residues. V was clipped by 4 bases and J by 10 bases, with 20 bases between them. CDR3 nucleotides: TGTGCCAGCAGCTCTAAAACCCCATTGCGACTACAGTACTTC. It specifies CASSSKTPLRLQYF.

This clonotype appeared many times. J is TRBJ2-1 and V is TRBV28; 9 bases agree with TRBD1. J gave up 4 bases and V 7 bases, and 17 bases lay outside the gene matches. Germline assignment: CDR1 MDHEN and CDR2 SYDVKM. The CDR3 is 18 residues long. The CDR3 loop reads CASKTFFSGGQGYNEQFF. The CDR3 DNA follows: TGTGCCAGCAAGACCTTTTTCTCGGGGGGACAGGGTTACAATGAGCAGTTCTTC.

This clonotype was seen once. Given a far larger clone just one base away, this is likely a sequencing read error. The chain combines TRBV4-3 with TRBJ2-5, with TRBD2 matching over 7 bases. The CDR3 spans 18 residues. The V gene end was trimmed by 1 base and the J gene end by 11 bases; junction bases not matched to a gene: 22. Per germline, CDR1 LGHNA and CDR2 YSLEER. This chain's CDR3 is CASSQGSLAGASHNEQYF. CDR3 nucleotide sequence: TGCGCCAGCAGCCAAGGCTCCCTGGCGGGAGCTTCCCACAATGAGCAGTACTTC.

This clonotype was counted only a few times. This may be a read error, as it is one base from a much larger clone. The CDR3 DNA follows: TGTGCCAGTACCCCAGGAGTTACAGGGTCGAACATCGGGGAGCTGTTTTTT. Its protein is CASTPGVTGSNIGELFF. The V gene is TRBV19, the J gene TRBJ2-2; D is possibly TRBD1 (6 bases). The CDR3 runs to 17 residues. CDR1 and CDR2 (germline): LNHDA, SQIVND (reference sequence).

The chain uses TRBV6-1 and TRBJ1-1; no reliable D call. Trimming shortened V by 10 bases and J by 1 base, and 10 bases separated the two germline ends. The CDR3 extends over 12 amino acids. Germline lookup yields CDR1 MNHNS and CDR2 SASEGT. Here the CDR3 DNA reads TGTGCCACCGCGGGCCGGAACACTGAAGCTTTCTTT. Translation: CATAGRNTEAFF.

This clonotype occurred many times. The gene calls are TRBV4-3 and TRBJ2-3; TRBD2 matches at 12 bases. Germline CDR1 is LGHNA and CDR2 is YSLEER. V lost 1 base to trimming and J lost 2 bases; unmatched junction nucleotides: 10. This CDR3 contains 19 residues. The CDR3 here is CASSQVSGPSGGATDTQYF. CDR3 bases: TGCGCCAGCAGCCAAGTCAGTGGTCCTAGCGGGGGGGCCACAGATACGCAGTATTTT.

This clonotype was counted ten times or more. The chain has TRBV28 and TRBJ1-2; D remains unclear. Deletions cut 7 bases from V and 0 bases from J, with 9 bases between. Looked up from germline, CDR1 is MDHEN and CDR2 is SYDVKM. The CDR3 is 13 residues long. The CDR3 loop is CASIDTTNYGYTF. The CDR3 region has the DNA TGTGCCAGCATTGACACCACTAACTATGGCTACACCTTC.